Included here is one TCR beta chain sequence, with context. This record comes from a study of blood T cell repertoires in COVID-19. The V gene's germline CDR1 is SGHAT and CDR2 FQDESV (reference sequence). The V and J ends lost 2 bases and 4 bases respectively, with 11 bases between them. This CDR3 is built from 14 residues. Participants' own reports of clinical history determined their cohort assignment. As processed by the authors: Amplification with reference gene primers provided the estimates of nucleated cell counts. Assay used: immunoSEQ multiplex PCR; TCRdb lists only in-frame clones, some missing. From that table come the V and J calls and clone size; the DNA was used to work out D and trimming. The data show about 430,000 clones, about 88% seen once.

The receptor was isolated from a woman aged 18-35 years who had been exposed to COVID-19. The chain is built from TRBV11-1 and TRBJ1-1; D may be TRBD1 (5 bases). The sample consisted of PBMCs or T cells enriched from blood (not recorded which). The CDR3 DNA reads TGTGCCAGCAGCTTATCGGGGGTGGGCACTGAAGCTTTCTTT. Translation: CASSLSGVGTEAFF. The full variable domain, with the rest looked up from reference TRBV11-1 and TRBJ1-1, is EAEVAQSPRYKITEKSQAVAFWCDPISGHATLYWYRQILGQGPELLVQFQDESVVDDSQLPKDRFSAERLKGVDSTLKIQPAELGDSAMYLCASSLSGVGTEAFFGQGTRLTVV.